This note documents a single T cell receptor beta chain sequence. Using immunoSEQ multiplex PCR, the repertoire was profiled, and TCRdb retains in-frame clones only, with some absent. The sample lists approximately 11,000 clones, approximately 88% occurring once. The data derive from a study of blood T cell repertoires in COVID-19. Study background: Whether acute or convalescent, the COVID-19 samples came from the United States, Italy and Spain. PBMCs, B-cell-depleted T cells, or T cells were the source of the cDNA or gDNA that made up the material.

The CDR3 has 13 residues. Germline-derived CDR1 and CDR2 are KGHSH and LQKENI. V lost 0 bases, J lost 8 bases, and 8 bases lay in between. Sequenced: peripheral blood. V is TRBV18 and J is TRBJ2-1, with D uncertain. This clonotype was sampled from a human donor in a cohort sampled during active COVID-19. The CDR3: CASSPPSVYEQFF. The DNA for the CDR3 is TGTGCCAGCTCACCACCGTCGGTCTATGAGCAGTTCTTC.